Described below is a single T cell receptor (beta chain) sequence and its context. These data are taken from a study of radiation and T cells in renal cell carcinoma. Clones were read by immunoSEQ multiplex PCR, and TCRdb kept only the in-frame ones, dropping some. The repertoire holds roughly 120,000 clones, with roughly 80% as singletons. There are 17 residues in the CDR3. Germline V gives CDR1 MNHNS, CDR2 SASEGT. Germline trimming cut 1 base from V and 2 bases from J; bases unmatched to any gene: 9. Time point indicated: baseline pretreatment blood. Sample treatment: 15 Gy SBRT to primary tumor, nephrectomy 4 weeks later.

Sequenced material: blood, taken from a patient whose treatment included radiotherapy and nephrectomy. The TCR sequence derives from a woman in her sixties with renal cell carcinoma. This chain links TRBV6-1 with TRBJ2-7; 9 bases align to TRBD1. The CDR3 sequence: CASSEDLGQGLTYEQYF. The CDR3 nucleotides read TGTGCCAGCAGTGAAGACCTGGGACAGGGATTGACCTACGAGCAGTACTTC.